This T cell receptor (beta chain) was sequenced in a study of radiotherapy plus CTLA-4 blockade in lung cancer (dated by TCRdb to 2016 to 2018). Broadly, across the study: Among the enrolled patients, around 17% had an objective response, and 25% to 35% reached disease control.

This clone appeared a few times. There is no known antigen for this receptor. The junction departs from the called germline gene at one end, perhaps through a read error. In this study, focal radiation therapy paired with CTLA-4 blockade (ipilimumab) was tested in patients who had chemo-refractory metastatic non-small-cell lung cancer. Points the paper makes about the study in general: TCR clones derived from tumors expanded in peripheral blood after treatment with radiotherapy and ipilimumab. Early dynamic changes in blood T cell clones, together with increased serum interferon-beta after radiation, were reported as the strongest predictors of response.

The library was built by means of the immunoSEQ multiplex PCR assay. Imported from immuneACCESS, the table was reduced by TCRdb to in-frame sequences with V and J called. These copies leave out some clones; in studies compared against another copy, an unresolved V gene accounts for under half, and the cause of the remainder is not known. For this sample there are 80,000 to 100,000 clones; 75% to 90% appear just once. The ten largest clones represent approximately 3.7% of the sample. This clonotype originated in a human donor with non-small cell lung cancer who had a partial response to radiotherapy plus ipilimumab. The sequencing used peripheral blood, collected from a patient treated with radiotherapy plus ipilimumab.

The nucleotides are TGTGCCAGCAGCCGTCGACTAGCGGGAGATGACGAGCAGTACTTC. Its protein is CASSRRLAGDDEQYF. Recombination linked TRBV4-1 to TRBJ2-7, with 12 bases matching TRBD2. Based on the germline V gene, the CDR1 and CDR2 sequences are MGHRA and YSYEKL. The CDR3 numbers 15 residues from cysteine through phenylalanine. CDR3 DNA is the only sequence kept; it has 45 bases, read in frame from the first base.